The entry below describes one T cell receptor (beta chain). The CDR3 is 16 residues long. After removal of 5 bases from V and 0 bases from J, the junction contained 6 bases not matched to a gene. Germline CDR1 reads MGHRA; CDR2 reads YSYEKL. The data originate from a study of blood T cell repertoires in COVID-19. Clones were read by immunoSEQ multiplex PCR, and TCRdb kept only the in-frame ones, dropping some. This table holds about 120,000 clones, roughly 84% found once. Researchers sorted participants into cohorts using their self-reported clinical history. All recovered Cohort 3 donors got two negative PCRs, got clearance, or saw symptom resolution.

This clonotype originated in a woman in her thirties who had recovered from COVID-19. Sequencing used PBMCs or T cells enriched from blood (not recorded which). The V gene is TRBV4-1, the J gene TRBJ1-3; 8 bases align to TRBD1. The CDR3 region has the DNA TGCGCCAGCAGCTTACGGACAGGGAGCTCTGGAAACACCATATATTTT. This encodes CASSLRTGSSGNTIYF.